This is a list of T cell receptor beta chains from one sample in a study of T cell repertoires in cytomegalovirus infection. One entry per CDR3 protein results from TCRdb running MiXCR on the reads. The sample carries approximately 500,000 distinct CDR3 sequences, about 15% recorded once. The sample comprised CD8+ T cells from PBMCs. Source of these receptors: a human donor in good health (CMV status not recorded). Some clones in this sample may be carry-over from other donors' samples. The CDR3 runs from the conserved cysteine through the conserved F or W. The D gene is left open where the match is weak. Rows give clone size only sometimes, using once, few, many, or a class for an expanded clone.

- 14 few TRBJ2-2 TRBV20-1 TGCAGTGCTAGAGATCGGGACTCAACCGGGGAGCTGTTTTTT CSARDRDSTGELFF
- 14 many TRBJ1-5 TRBV5-6 TGTGCCAGCAGCTTAGGATATAGCAATCAGCCCCAGCATTTT CASSLGYSNQPQHF
- 13 - TRBJ2-3 TRBV20-1 TGCAGTACTAGAGAAGAGTTTAGCAGTACGCAGTATTTT CSTREEFSSTQYF
TRBD1 15 - TRBJ2-7 TRBV6-5 TGTGCCAGCAGTCCAAGTACCGGGACAGCCCACGAGCGGTACTTC CASSPSTGTAHERYF
- 14 many TRBJ2-4 TRBV7-9 TGTGCCAGCGGGCCCCCTGGGGCCAAAAACATTCAGTACTTC CASGPPGAKNIQYF
- 12 - TRBJ2-1 TRBV6-4 TGTGCCAGCAGTGACTTGAGCGGAGAGCAGTTCTTC CASSDLSGEQFF
TRBD1 15 few TRBJ2-3 TRBV11-2 TGTGCCAGCAGCGTTAGACAGGGGGCCACAGATACGCAGTATTTT CASSVRQGATDTQYF
- 15 - TRBJ2-5 TRBV3-1 TGTGCCAGCAGCCAAGAACCTCCAGGGGCGGAGACCCAGTACTTC CASSQEPPGAETQYF
- 14 many TRBJ2-7 TRBV10-2 TGCGCCAGCAGTGATTTACAGGGTGGAGACGAGCAGTACTTC CASSDLQGGDEQYF
TRBD1 15 many TRBJ1-1 TRBV7-2 TGTGCCAGCAGCCATAGGGACAGCATGAACACTGAAGCTTTCTTT CASSHRDSMNTEAFF
TRBD2 17 many TRBJ2-7 TRBV3-1 TGTGCCAGCAGCCCCGAGTGGAGCGGGAGGTCATCCTACGAGCAGTACTTC CASSPEWSGRSSYEQYF
- 14 many TRBJ1-1 TRBV7-8 TGTGCCAGCAGGGCAGGCCTAGGGAACACTGAAGCTTTCTTT CASRAGLGNTEAFF
- 15 many TRBJ1-2 TRBV12-5 TGTGCTAGTGGTCTAAAGATAGACGGATCCTATGGCTACACCTTC CASGLKIDGSYGYTF
TRBD1 13 - TRBJ1-5 TRBV7-9 TGTGCCAGCAGCCCCCCGGACAGGGGGCCCCAGCATTTT CASSPPDRGPQHF
TRBD1 16 few TRBJ1-2 TRBV29-1 TGCAGCGTTGAAGATCTTAAAACAGGGGAGAACTATGGCTACACCTTC CSVEDLKTGENYGYTF
- 12 many TRBJ2-2 TRBV28 TGTGCCAGCAGTTTATCGGGCGGGGAGCTGTTTTTT CASSLSGGELFF
- 14 many TRBJ2-3 TRBV11-2 TGTGCCAGCAGCCTCGTTGGGGGGGGCAATACGCAGTATTTT CASSLVGGGNTQYF
TRBD2 17 - TRBJ2-7 TRBV20-1 TGCAGTGCTAGAGACCTGATGGGACTAGCGGACCGCTACGAGCAGTACTTC CSARDLMGLADRYEQYF
TRBD1 18 many TRBJ2-6 TRBV7-9 TGTGCCAGCAGCTTCCCGGGACAGGGGGCTGCTGGGGCCAACGTCCTGACTTTC CASSFPGQGAAGANVLTF
- 17 many TRBJ1-1 TRBV6-6 TGTGCCAGCAGTTACTGGGGCATACGTGGGGCGAACACTGAAGCTTTCTTT CASSYWGIRGANTEAFF
- 12 - TRBJ1-2 TRBV10-3 TGTGCCAGCACAGAGGGCTCCTATGGCTACACCTTC CASTEGSYGYTF
- 15 many TRBJ2-3 TRBV11-2 TGTGCCAGCACCGACAGAGACAGGGAGGGGGATACGCAGTATTTT CASTDRDREGDTQYF
TRBD1 19 many TRBJ2-1 TRBV6-6 TGTGCCAGCAGTTACGTAAGGGGATTAGACAGGGACGACTACAATGAGCAGTTCTTC CASSYVRGLDRDDYNEQFF